This TCR beta chain comes out of a study of T-cell reconstitution after alpha-beta-depleted transplantation in children. Deletions cut 4 bases from V and 2 bases from J, with 10 bases between. The CDR3 spans 15 residues. Germline V gives CDR1 SGHRS, CDR2 YFSETQ. Unique molecular identifiers tagged the TCRbeta library. From the PCR reads, TCRdb called clonotypes with MiXCR, one entry per CDR3 protein. The repertoire includes 610,000 or so distinct CDR3 sequences, around 27% of them detected once, and 35% to 40% sits in the top ten. General study results and limits: Expanded graft clones numbering several hundred reportedly gave rise to alpha-beta T cells about two months after transplant. A year post-transplant, T-cell counts and diversity derived mostly from newly produced T cells.

About this clonotype itself: The antigen is unknown.

This TCR came from a boy in the first two years of life with Wiskott-Aldrich syndrome, due to receive a stem cell transplant. Sequenced material: PBMCs, taken before TCRalphabeta/CD19-depleted stem cell transplant. The chain has TRBV5-1 and TRBJ1-6, with D possibly being TRBD1 (6 bases). The CDR3 spells CASSPRDTYNSPLHF. The DNA for the CDR3 is TGCGCCAGCAGCCCTCGGGACACCTATAATTCACCCCTCCACTTT. The whole variable domain, remainder taken from reference TRBV5-1 and TRBJ1-6, is KAGVTQTPRYLIKTRGQQVTLSCSPISGHRSVSWYQQTPGQGLQFLFEYFSETQRNKGNFPGRFSGRQFSNSRSEMNVSTLELGDSALYLCASSPRDTYNSPLHFGNGTRLTVT.